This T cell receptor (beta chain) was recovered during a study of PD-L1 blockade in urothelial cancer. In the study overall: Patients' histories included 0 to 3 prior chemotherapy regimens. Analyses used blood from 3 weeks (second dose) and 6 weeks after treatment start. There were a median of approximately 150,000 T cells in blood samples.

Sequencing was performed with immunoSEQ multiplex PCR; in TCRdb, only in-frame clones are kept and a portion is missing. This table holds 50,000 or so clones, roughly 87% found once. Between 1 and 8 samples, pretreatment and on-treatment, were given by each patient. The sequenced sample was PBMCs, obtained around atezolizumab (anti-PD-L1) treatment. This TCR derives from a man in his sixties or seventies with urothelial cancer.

The CDR3, as DNA: TGTGCCAGCAGTCGGACAGGAGACAATGAAAAACTGTTTTTT. It encodes CASSRTGDNEKLFF. V is TRBV25-1 and J is TRBJ1-4, with 7 bases identical to TRBD1. CDR1 and CDR2 from the germline V gene are MGHDK and SYGVNS. Trimming cost V 5 bases and J 5 bases; bases outside gene matches: 5. The CDR3 totals 14 residues. The complete variable domain, with remaining parts taken from reference TRBV25-1 and TRBJ1-4, reads EADIYQTPRYLVIGTGKKITLECSQTMGHDKMYWYQQDPGMELHLIHYSYGVNSTEKGDLSSESTVSRIRTEHFPLTLESARPSHTSQYLCASSRTGDNEKLFFGSGTQLSVL.